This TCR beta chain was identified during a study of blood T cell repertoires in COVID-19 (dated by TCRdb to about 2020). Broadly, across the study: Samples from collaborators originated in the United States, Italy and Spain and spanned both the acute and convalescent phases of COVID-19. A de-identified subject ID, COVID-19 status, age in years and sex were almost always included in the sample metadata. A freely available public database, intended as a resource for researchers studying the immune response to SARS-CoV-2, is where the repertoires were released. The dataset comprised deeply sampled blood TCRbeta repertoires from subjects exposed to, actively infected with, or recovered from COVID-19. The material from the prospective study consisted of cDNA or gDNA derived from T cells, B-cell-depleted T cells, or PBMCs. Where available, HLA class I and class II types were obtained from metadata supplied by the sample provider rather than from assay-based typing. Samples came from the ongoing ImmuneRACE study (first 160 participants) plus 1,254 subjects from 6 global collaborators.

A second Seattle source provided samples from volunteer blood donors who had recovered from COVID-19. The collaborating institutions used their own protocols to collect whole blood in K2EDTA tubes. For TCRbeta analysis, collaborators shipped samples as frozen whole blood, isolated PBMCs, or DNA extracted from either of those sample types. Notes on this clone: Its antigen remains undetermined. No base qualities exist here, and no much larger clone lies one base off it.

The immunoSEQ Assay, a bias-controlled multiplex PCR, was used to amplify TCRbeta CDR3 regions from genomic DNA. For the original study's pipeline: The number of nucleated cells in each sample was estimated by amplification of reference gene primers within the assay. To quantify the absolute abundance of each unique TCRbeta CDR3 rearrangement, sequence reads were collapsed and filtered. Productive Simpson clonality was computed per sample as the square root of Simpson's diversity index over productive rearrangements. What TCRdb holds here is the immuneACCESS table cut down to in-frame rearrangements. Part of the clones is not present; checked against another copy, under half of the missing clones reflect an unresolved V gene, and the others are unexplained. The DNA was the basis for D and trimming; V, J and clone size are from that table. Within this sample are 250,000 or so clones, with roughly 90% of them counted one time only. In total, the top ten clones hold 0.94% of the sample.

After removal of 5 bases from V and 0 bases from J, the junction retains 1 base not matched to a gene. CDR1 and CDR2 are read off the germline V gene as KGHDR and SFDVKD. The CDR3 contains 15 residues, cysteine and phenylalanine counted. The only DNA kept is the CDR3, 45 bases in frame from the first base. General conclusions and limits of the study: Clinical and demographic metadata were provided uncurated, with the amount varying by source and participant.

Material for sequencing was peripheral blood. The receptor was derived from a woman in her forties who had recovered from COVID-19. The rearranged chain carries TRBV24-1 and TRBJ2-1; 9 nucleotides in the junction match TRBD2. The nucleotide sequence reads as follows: TGTGCCACCAGTGCTAGCGGGATCTCCTACAATGAGCAGTTCTTC. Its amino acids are CATSASGISYNEQFF.